A single sample is the source of the 9 T cell receptor beta chains below, sequenced in a study of blood T cell repertoires in COVID-19. Produced via immunoSEQ multiplex PCR; TCRdb's table is partial and in-frame only. The table records roughly 180,000 clones, 75% to 85% of them present only once. Input material: PBMCs or T cells enriched from blood (not recorded which). All receptors derive from a man aged 40-49 years who had recovered from COVID-19.

CDR3 in DNA: TGTGCCAGCAGCTTATGGGGCTTCAAAGCCAAAAACATTCAGTACTTC. Amino acids: CASSLWGFKAKNIQYF. The V and J genes are TRBV13 and TRBJ2-4, with a possible D match to TRBD1 (5 bases). CDR1 is PRHDT, CDR2 FYEKMQ, per germline (reference sequence). This CDR3 has 16 residues. V was trimmed by 2 bases and J by 0 bases, leaving 11 bases between them.

This clone came up once. The V gene is TRBV7-9, the J gene TRBJ2-1, with unresolved D. This CDR3 has 12 residues. The germline gives CDR1 SEHNR, CDR2 FQNEAQ (reference sequence). Trimming removed 1 base from V and 10 bases from J, with 8 bases in between. The CDR3 region has the DNA TGTGCCAGCAGCTTAGTATGGCCCGAGCAGTTCTTC. As protein: CASSLVWPEQFF. Full variable domain (outside the CDR3, taken from reference TRBV7-9 and TRBJ2-1): DTGVSQNPRHKITKRGQNVTFRCDPISEHNRLYWYRQTLGQGPEFLTYFQNEAQLEKSRLLSDRFSAERPKGSFSTLEIQRTEQGDSAMYLCASSLVWPEQFFGPGTRLTVL.

Written as DNA, the CDR3 is TGTGCCAGCAGCCCCTCACGCGCGCTCCGGGAGACCCAGTACTTC. Protein: CASSPSRALRETQYF. The chain carries TRBV9 and TRBJ2-5; D is unclear. V lost 4 bases and J 5 bases, leaving 18 bases between the germline ends. This CDR3 has 15 amino acids. From germline, CDR1 is SGDLS and CDR2 YYNGEE.

This chain links TRBV6-6 with TRBJ1-3; the match to TRBD1 covers 7 bases. The germline V gene encodes CDR1 MNHNY and CDR2 SVGAGI (reference sequence). The CDR3 consists of 18 residues. J was trimmed by 0 bases and V by 5 bases; bases with no gene match: 13. For the CDR3, the DNA is TGTGCCAGCAGTCGCGACCCGGGACAGACCAGCTCTGGAAACACCATATATTTT. Amino acid sequence: CASSRDPGQTSSGNTIYF.

This clone occurred a few times. The chain links TRBV3-1 (or the pseudogene TRBV3-2) to TRBJ1-4; D uncertain. The V end was cut by 0 bases, the J end by 5 bases, with 10 bases between. The CDR3 has 15 residues. CDR1 is LGHDT, CDR2 YNNKEL, per germline (reference sequence). The CDR3 here is CASSQDSTENEKLFF. The CDR3 bases are TGTGCCAGCAGCCAAGATAGTACGGAGAATGAAAAACTGTTTTTT.

The V call is TRBV18, the J call TRBJ2-5; 8 bases are shared with TRBD1. The V segment lost 3 bases and the J segment 4 bases; nucleotides outside the gene matches: 4. Germline CDR1 is KGHSH and CDR2 is LQKENI. The CDR3 is made up of 14 amino acids. CDR3 loop: CASSPAGTGETQYF. DNA of the CDR3: TGTGCCAGCTCACCGGCCGGGACAGGAGAGACCCAGTACTTC.

This clone was seen a few times. The J gene is TRBJ1-5, the V gene TRBV5-1; TRBD1 agrees at 8 bases. Unmatched junction bases numbered 11, after V lost 4 bases and J lost 5 bases. This CDR3 has 16 amino acids. The germline CDR1 and CDR2 sequences are SGHRS and YFSETQ. CDR3 nucleotides: TGCGCCAGCAGCCTCAGCCCCGACAGGGGTTATCAGCCCCAGCATTTT. Translated, it gives CASSLSPDRGYQPQHF. Supplemented by reference TRBV5-1 and TRBJ1-5, the full variable domain reads KAGVTQTPRYLIKTRGQQVTLSCSPISGHRSVSWYQQTPGQGLQFLFEYFSETQRNKGNFPGRFSGRQFSNSRSEMNVSTLELGDSALYLCASSLSPDRGYQPQHFGDGTRLSIL.

V is TRBV6-1 and J is TRBJ1-2; no clear D gene. CDR1 is MNHNS and CDR2 is SASEGT in the germline V gene. The CDR3 runs to 15 residues. Deletions cut 0 bases from V and 1 base from J, with 9 bases between. The CDR3 sequence is CASSEAWPINYGYTF. CDR3 DNA: TGTGCCAGCAGTGAAGCTTGGCCGATTAACTATGGCTACACCTTC.

This clone was seen only a few times. CDR3 residues: CSVGRGLRVEAFF. In DNA, the CDR3 is TGCAGCGTGGGGAGGGGTTTGCGTGTTGAAGCTTTCTTT. The rearrangement links TRBV29-1 to TRBJ1-1; a weak D match, TRBD1 (5 bases). The V and J ends lost 6 bases and 7 bases respectively, with 18 bases between them. The CDR3 loop spans 13 amino acids. Germline lookup yields CDR1 SQVTM and CDR2 ANQGSEA. Together with reference TRBV29-1 and TRBJ1-1, the CDR3 gives the full variable domain: SAVISQKPSRDICQRGTSLTIQCQVDSQVTMMFWYRQQPGQSLTLIATANQGSEATYESGFVIDKFPISRPNLTFSTLTVSNMSPEDSSIYLCSVGRGLRVEAFFGQGTRLTVV.